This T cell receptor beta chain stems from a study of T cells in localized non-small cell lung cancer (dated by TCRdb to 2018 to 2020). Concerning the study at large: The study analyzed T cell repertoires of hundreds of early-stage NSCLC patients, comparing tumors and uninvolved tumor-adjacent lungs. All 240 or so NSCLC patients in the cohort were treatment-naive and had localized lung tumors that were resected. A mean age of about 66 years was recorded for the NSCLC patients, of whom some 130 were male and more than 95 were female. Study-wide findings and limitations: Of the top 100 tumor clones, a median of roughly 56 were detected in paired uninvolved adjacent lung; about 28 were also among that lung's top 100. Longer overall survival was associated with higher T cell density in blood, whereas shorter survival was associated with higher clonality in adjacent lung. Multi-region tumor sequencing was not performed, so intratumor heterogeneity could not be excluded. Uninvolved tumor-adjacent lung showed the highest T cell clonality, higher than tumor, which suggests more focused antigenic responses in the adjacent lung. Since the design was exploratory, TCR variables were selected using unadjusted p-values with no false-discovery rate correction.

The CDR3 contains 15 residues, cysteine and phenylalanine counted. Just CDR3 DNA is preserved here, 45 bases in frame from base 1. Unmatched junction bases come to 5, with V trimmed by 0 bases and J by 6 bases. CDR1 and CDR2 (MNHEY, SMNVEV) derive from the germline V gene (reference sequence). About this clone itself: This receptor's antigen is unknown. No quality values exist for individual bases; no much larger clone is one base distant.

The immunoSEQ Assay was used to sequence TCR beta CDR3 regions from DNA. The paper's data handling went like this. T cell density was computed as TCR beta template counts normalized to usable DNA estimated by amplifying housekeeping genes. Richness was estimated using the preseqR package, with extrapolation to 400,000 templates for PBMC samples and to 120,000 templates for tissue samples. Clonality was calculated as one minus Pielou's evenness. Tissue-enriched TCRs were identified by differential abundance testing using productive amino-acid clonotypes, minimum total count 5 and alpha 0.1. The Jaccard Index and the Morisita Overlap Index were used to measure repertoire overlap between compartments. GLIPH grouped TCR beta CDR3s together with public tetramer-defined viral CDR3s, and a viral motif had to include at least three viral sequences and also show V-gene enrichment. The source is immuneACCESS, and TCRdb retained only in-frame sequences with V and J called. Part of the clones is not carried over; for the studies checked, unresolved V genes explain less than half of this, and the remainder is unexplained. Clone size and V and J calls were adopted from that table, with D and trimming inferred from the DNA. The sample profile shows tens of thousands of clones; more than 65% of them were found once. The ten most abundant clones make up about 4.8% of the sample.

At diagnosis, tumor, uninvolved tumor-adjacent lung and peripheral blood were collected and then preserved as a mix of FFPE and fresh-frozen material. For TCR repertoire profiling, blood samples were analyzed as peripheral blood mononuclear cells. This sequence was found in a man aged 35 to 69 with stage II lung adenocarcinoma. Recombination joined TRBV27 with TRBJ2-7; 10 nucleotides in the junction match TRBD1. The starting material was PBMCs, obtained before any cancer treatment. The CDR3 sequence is CASSLSGTGVGEQYF. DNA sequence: TGTGCCAGCAGTTTATCAGGGACAGGGGTCGGCGAGCAGTACTTC.